These 3 T cell receptor beta chains were all obtained from the same sample, sequenced in a study of cytomegalovirus exposure and HLA in healthy donors (dated by TCRdb to about 2017). The protocol used for the library was the immunoSEQ multiplex PCR assay. TCRdb obtained this table from immuneACCESS and retained in-frame rearrangements with V and J assigned. These tables miss some clones; where compared with another copy, unresolved V genes account for less than half of the shortfall, and the remainder is unexplained. This sample lists 150,000 to 200,000 clones; less than 85% were detected once. Jointly, the top ten make up approximately 15% of the sample. Source material: PBMCs. These receptors all stem from a man aged 18 to 29 in good health and CMV-seropositive.

The chain has TRBV5-4 and TRBJ1-4; D might be TRBD1 (6 bases). Germline V gives CDR1 SGHNT, CDR2 YYREEE (reference sequence). This CDR3 comprises 15 residues. V was clipped by 0 bases and J by 6 bases, with 12 bases between them. CDR3 bases: TGTGCCAGCAGCTTGGCCGGGACACCTGATGAAAAACTGTTTTTT. Residues: CASSLAGTPDEKLFF. The full variable domain, completed using reference TRBV5-4 and TRBJ1-4, is ETGVTQSPTHLIKTRGQQVTLRCSSQSGHNTVSWYQQALGQGPQFIFQYYREEENGRGNFPPRFSGLQFPNYSSELNVNALELDDSALYLCASSLAGTPDEKLFFGSGTQLSVL.

This chain links TRBV5-4 with TRBJ1-2; D call uncertain. V lost 1 base and J 2 bases, leaving 6 bases between the germline ends. Germline assignment: CDR1 SGHNT and CDR2 YYREEE (reference sequence). The length of the CDR3 is 13 residues. CDR3 sequence: CASSLSANYGYTF. The CDR3 DNA sequence: TGTGCCAGCAGCTTGTCTGCGAACTATGGCTACACCTTC.

The rearrangement joins TRBV30 to TRBJ2-2; tentative D call: TRBD2 (6 bases). CDR1 is GTSNPN, CDR2 SVGIG, per germline (reference sequence). CDR3 length: 12 residues. Trimming stripped 5 bases from V and 5 bases from J, with 9 bases between. The CDR3 DNA sequence: TGTGCCTGGGGAGGGAATACCGGGGAGCTGTTTTTT. This encodes CAWGGNTGELFF.